This T cell receptor beta chain was profiled in a study of cytomegalovirus exposure and HLA in healthy donors. Study context: The Caucasian-associated ancestry cluster contained about four fifths of the approximately 430 genotyped donors. Whole-study findings and limits: Versus the roughly 670-donor mean, an Asian-associated ancestry cluster reportedly showed fewer N-insertions in a later analysis.

This clone was recorded once. No antigen is known for it. Both 60 Vbeta primers and 13 Jbeta primers went into the PCR. Assay: immunoSEQ multiplex PCR; the TCRdb copy retains only in-frame clones and omits some. The data show about 150,000 clones, over 55% seen once. Trimming removed 0 bases from V and 6 bases from J, with 12 bases in between. The CDR3 runs 15 residues. Per the germline V gene, CDR1 is LNHNV and CDR2 is YYDKDF (reference sequence). This chain joins TRBV15 and TRBJ2-1; D call uncertain. Sequencing used PBMCs. This TCR was recovered from a man aged 40-49 years in good health and CMV-seronegative. The CDR3 DNA reads TGTGCCACCAGCAGAGAGGCGGCAGTCAGCAATGAGCAGTTCTTC. Amino acid sequence: CATSREAAVSNEQFF.